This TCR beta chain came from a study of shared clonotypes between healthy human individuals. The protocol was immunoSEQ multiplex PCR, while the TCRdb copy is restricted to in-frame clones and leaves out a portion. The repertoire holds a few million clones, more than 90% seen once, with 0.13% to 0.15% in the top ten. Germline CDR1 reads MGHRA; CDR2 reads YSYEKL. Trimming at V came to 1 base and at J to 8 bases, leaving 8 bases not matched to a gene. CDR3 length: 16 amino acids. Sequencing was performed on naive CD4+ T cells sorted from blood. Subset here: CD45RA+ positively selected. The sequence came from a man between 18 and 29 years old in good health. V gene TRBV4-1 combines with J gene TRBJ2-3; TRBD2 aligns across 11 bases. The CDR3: CASSQVGSGGATTQYF. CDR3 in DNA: TGCGCCAGCAGCCAAGTGGGTAGCGGGGGGGCCACTACGCAGTATTTT.